Listed below are T cell receptor beta chains from one sample, sequenced in a study of tumor and adjacent non-tumor tissue in lung cancer. TCRdb reanalysed the multiplex PCR reads using MiXCR and keeps one entry per CDR3 protein. Of about 200,000 distinct CDR3 sequences in the sample, 60% to 85% were seen once. The sequencing sample was made of lung tumor tissue. All receptors derive from a man aged 55-75 years with non-small cell lung cancer. Each CDR3 is given with its conserved first and last residue. A D gene is named only where the DNA matches it firmly. The listing skips clone size in some rows; elsewhere it reads once, few, many or a size class.

V	J	size	length	D	DNA	CDR3
TRBV29-1	TRBJ1-1	.	13	.	TGCGGCGTTCGACAGTGTGGTCCCACTGAAGCTTTCTTT	CGVRQCGPTEAFF
TRBV4-2	TRBJ2-2	.	17	.	TGTGCCAGCAGCCTAGTACCGGGCGGGATAAACACCGGGGAGCTGTTTTTT	CASSLVPGGINTGELFF
TRBV20-1	TRBJ1-4	.	15	TRBD1	TGCAGTGTTAATGGGCGACAGGGTTTCGGAGAAAAACTGTTTTTT	CSVNGRQGFGEKLFF
TRBV28	TRBJ2-1	many	13	.	TGTGCCAGCAGTAGCGCCCTAGGCAATGAGCAGTTCTTC	CASSSALGNEQFF
TRBV12-3/TRBV12-4	TRBJ2-7	.	15	TRBD1	TGTGCCAACAGTGCGCCCGGACAGGGAAACTACGAGCAGTACTTC	CANSAPGQGNYEQYF
TRBV30	TRBJ2-3	.	13	.	TGTGCCTGGAGCGCAGCAGGGACAGATACGCAGTATTTT	CAWSAAGTDTQYF
TRBV6-5	TRBJ1-1	.	13	.	TGTGGCAGCAGTAGCACTAGTTCTCGGGAAACTTTCTTT	CGSSSTSSRETFF
TRBV28	TRBJ2-6	.	17	TRBD1	TGTGCCAGCAGTTGGACAGGGGGCCCCTCTGGGGCCAATCTCCTGACTTTC	CASSWTGGPSGANLLTF
TRBV12-3/TRBV12-4	TRBJ2-1	many	16	TRBD1	TGTGCCAGCAGTTCGATGACAGGGGGCCCTTACAATGAGCAGTTCTTC	CASSSMTGGPYNEQFF
TRBV20-1	TRBJ1-5	.	13	.	TGCGGTGCTAGGCCGGACGGCAATCAGCCCCAGCATTTT	CGARPDGNQPQHF
TRBV20-1	TRBJ2-3	many	14	.	TGCAGTGCCAGACTAGTCCGCGGGGCAGATACGCAGTATTTT	CSARLVRGADTQYF
TRBV6-5	TRBJ2-6	.	17	TRBD2	TGTGCCAGCAGCCTAGCGGGATCCAGCTTTTGGGCCAACGTCCTGACTTTC	CASSLAGSSFWANVLTF
TRBV11-2	TRBJ2-6	.	18	TRBD2	TGTGACAGCAGTACAAGTAGCGGGGGAGCCACTGGGGCCAACGTCCTGACTTTC	CDSSTSSGGATGANVLTF
TRBV10-3	TRBJ1-4	.	14	TRBD1	TGTGCCATCAGTCCCGGACAGGGACATGAAAAACTGTTTTTT	CAISPGQGHEKLFF
TRBV12-3/TRBV12-4	TRBJ1-2	many	12	.	TGTGCCAGCAGCATTTCGAACTATGGCTACACCTTC	CASSISNYGYTF
TRBV20-1	TRBJ1-1	many	10	.	TGCAGTGCTAGAGATTGGGAGGCTTTCTTT	CSARDWEAFF
TRBV20-1	TRBJ2-1	many	15	TRBD2	TGCAGTGCTTATCGCGGGGGGCCGGCCCGGAATGAGCAGTTCTTC	CSAYRGGPARNEQFF
TRBV5-1	TRBJ1-4	.	15	.	TGCGCCAGCAGCTTCGGCAGGGGTGGTAATGAAAAACTGTTTTTT	CASSFGRGGNEKLFF
TRBV12-3/TRBV12-4	TRBJ2-7	.	12	.	TGTACCAGCGGGCAGACAGGGTACGAGCAGTACTTC	CTSGQTGYEQYF
TRBV5-1	TRBJ1-1	once	14	.	TGCGCCAGCAGACCACACCCCGGGGACACTGAAGCTTTCTTT	CASRPHPGDTEAFF
TRBV20-1	TRBJ1-5	.	14	TRBD1	TGCGGTGCTAGTCCGGGACAGGGGTATCAGCGCCAGCATTTT	CGASPGQGYQRQHF
TRBV28	TRBJ1-5	.	17	TRBD1	TGTTCCAGTTCGTCTACCGGGACAGGGGGCGGACATCAGCCCCAGCAATTT	CSSSSTGTGGGHQPQQF
TRBV29-1	TRBJ2-7	.	13	TRBD1	TGCAGGATTGTTGGGCAGGGGGCTCCCGAGCAGTACTTC	CRIVGQGAPEQYF
TRBV5-1	TRBJ2-4	.	14	.	TGCACCAGCAGCATGACTAGTGCCAAAAACATACAGTACTTC	CTSSMTSAKNIQYF